Included here is one T cell receptor beta chain sequence, with context. The source of the sample is a study of blood T cell repertoires in COVID-19. Across the study: The analysed material was cDNA or gDNA that came from T cells, B-cell-depleted T cells, or PBMCs.

Germline-derived CDR1 and CDR2 are LGHDT and YNNKEL (reference sequence). V shed 2 bases and J 7 bases; nucleotides not matched to a gene: 7. The CDR3 sequence is 15 residues long. Participant ages covered about 18 to 100 years across 20 to 25 US areas. Each participant's cohort was designated according to participant-reported clinical history. Methods used by the authors: Estimates of nucleated cell counts were drawn from the amplification of reference gene primers. Method: immunoSEQ multiplex PCR; TCRdb's copy keeps in-frame clones and lacks some. The D gene and trimming were derived from the DNA, and the V and J assignments and clone size from that table. This table has hundreds of thousands of clones, 75% to 90% appearing once.

The TCR sequence derives from a man aged 25 to 45 who had recovered from COVID-19. Sequenced: PBMCs or T cells enriched from blood (not recorded which). The chain recombines TRBV3-1 (or the pseudogene TRBV3-2) with TRBJ1-5; TRBD1 agrees at 8 bases. The CDR3: CASSQSGGEGQPQHF. Here the CDR3 DNA reads TGTGCCAGCAGCCAATCAGGGGGCGAAGGCCAGCCCCAGCATTTT.